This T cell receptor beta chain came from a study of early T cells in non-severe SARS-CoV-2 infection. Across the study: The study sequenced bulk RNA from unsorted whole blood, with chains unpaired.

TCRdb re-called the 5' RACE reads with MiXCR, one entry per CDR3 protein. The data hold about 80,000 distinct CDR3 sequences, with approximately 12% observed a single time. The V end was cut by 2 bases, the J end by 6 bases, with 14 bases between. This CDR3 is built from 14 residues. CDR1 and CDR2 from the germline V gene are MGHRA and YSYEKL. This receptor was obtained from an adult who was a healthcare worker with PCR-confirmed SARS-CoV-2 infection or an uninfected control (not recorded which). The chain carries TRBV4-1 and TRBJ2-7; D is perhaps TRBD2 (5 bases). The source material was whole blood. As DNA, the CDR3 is TGCGCCAGCAGCCAACCCCCTCGGGGTCCCGAGCAGTACTTC. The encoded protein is CASSQPPRGPEQYF.